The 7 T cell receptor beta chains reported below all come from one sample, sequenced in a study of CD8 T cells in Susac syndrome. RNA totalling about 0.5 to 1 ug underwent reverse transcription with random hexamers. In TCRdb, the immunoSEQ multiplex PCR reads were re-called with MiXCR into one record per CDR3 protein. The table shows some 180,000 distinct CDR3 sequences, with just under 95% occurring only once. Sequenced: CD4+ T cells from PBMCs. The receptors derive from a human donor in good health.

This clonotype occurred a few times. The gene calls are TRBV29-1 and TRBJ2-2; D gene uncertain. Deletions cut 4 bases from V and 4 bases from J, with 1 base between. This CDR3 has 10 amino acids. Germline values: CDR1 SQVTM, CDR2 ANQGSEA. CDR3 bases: TGCAGCGTTGGCACCGGGGAGCTGTTTTTT. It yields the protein CSVGTGELFF.

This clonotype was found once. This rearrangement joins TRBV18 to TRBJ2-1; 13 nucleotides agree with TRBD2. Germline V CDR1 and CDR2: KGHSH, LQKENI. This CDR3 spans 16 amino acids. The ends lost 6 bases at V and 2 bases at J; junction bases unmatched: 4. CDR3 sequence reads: CASSPGTSGAYNEQFF. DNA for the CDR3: TGTGCCAGCTCCCCCGGGACTAGCGGGGCCTACAATGAGCAGTTCTTC.

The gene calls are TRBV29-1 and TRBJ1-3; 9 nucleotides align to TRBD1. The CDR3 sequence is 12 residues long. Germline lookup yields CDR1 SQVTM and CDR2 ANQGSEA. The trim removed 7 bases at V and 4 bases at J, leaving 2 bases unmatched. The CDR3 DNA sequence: TGCAGCGGTGGACAGGGGGGAAACACCATATATTTT. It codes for CSGGQGGNTIYF.

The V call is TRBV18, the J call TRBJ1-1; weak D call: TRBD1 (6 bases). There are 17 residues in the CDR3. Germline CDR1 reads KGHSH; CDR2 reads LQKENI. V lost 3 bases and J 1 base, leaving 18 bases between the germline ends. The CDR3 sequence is CASSPSIWGQTNTEAFF. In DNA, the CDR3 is TGTGCCAGCTCACCCTCAATATGGGGACAAACGAACACTGAAGCTTTCTTT.

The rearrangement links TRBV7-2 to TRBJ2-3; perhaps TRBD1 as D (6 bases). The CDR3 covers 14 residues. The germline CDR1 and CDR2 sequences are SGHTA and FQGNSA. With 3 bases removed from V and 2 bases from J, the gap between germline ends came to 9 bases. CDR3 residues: CASSFGQSTDTQYF. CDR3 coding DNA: TGTGCCAGCAGCTTCGGACAGTCCACAGATACGCAGTATTTT.

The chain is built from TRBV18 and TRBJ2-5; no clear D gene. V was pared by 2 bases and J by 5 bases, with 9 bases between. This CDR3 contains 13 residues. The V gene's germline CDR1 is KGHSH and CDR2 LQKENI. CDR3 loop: CASSPGVSETQYF. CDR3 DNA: TGTGCCAGCTCACCAGGAGTTTCGGAGACCCAGTACTTC.

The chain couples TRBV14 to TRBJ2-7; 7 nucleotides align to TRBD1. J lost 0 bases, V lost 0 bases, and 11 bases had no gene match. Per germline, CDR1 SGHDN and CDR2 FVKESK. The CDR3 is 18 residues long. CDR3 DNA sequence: TGTGCCAGCAGCCAAGAAAGATGGGACAGCCCTAGCTCCTACGAGCAGTACTTC. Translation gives CASSQERWDSPSSYEQYF.